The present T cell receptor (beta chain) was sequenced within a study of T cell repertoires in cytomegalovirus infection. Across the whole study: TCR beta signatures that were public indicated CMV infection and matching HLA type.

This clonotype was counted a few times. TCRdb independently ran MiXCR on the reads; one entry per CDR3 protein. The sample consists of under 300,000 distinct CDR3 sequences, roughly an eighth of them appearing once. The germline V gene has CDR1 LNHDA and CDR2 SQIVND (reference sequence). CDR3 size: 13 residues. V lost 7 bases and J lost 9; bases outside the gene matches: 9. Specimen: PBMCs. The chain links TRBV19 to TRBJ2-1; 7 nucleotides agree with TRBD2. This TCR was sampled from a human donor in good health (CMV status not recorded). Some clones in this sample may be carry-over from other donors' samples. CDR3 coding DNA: TGTGCCAGTAAACGGGGGACGGGGGGTGAGCAGTTCTTC. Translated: CASKRGTGGEQFF.